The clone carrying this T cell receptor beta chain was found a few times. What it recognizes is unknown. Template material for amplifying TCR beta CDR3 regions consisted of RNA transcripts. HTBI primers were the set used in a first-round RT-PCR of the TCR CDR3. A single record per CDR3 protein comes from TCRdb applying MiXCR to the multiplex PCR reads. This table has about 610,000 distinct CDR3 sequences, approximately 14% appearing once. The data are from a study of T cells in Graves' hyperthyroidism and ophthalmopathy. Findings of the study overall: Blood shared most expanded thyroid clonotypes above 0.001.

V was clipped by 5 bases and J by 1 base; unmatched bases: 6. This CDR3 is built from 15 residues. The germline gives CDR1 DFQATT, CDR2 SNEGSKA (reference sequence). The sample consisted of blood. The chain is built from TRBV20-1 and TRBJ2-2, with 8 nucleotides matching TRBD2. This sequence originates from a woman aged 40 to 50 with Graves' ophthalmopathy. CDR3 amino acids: CSASPGLGNTGELFF. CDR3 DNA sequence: TGCAGTGCTTCCCCGGGACTAGGGAACACCGGGGAGCTGTTTTTT.